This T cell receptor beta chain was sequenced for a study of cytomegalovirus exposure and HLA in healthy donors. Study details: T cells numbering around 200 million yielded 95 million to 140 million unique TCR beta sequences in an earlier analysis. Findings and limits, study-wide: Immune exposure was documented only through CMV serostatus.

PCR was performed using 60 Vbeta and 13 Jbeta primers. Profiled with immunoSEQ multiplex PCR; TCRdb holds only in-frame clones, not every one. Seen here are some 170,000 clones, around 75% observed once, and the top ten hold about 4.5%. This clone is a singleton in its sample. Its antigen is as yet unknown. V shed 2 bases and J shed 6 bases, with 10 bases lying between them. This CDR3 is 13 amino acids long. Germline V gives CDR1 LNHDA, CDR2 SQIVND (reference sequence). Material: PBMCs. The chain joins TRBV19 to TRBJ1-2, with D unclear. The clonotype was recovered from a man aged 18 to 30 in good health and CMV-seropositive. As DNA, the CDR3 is TGTGCCAGTAGTATATCCTTAGAGGATGGCTACACCTTC. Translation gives CASSISLEDGYTF.